These T cell receptor beta chains were read from a single sample in a study of shared clonotypes between healthy human individuals. The repertoire was sequenced with immunoSEQ multiplex PCR; TCRdb's copy has only in-frame clones and lacks some. Here the sample spans hundreds of thousands of clones, approximately 92% being singletons. The sample consisted of naive CD8+ T cells sorted from blood. All receptors derive from a man under 40 in good health. The CDR3 runs from the conserved cysteine through the conserved F or W. Each record gives: D gene, clone size, J gene, V gene, CDR3 protein, CDR3 DNA. D genes are given only for firm matches. A row's size may be missing; if present it is once, few, many or a size class.

. . TRBJ2-7 TRBV29-1 CSVVGGDSYEQYF TGCAGCGTAGTGGGGGGCGACTCCTACGAGCAGTACTTC
. . TRBJ2-1 TRBV12-5 CASGTALSGEQFF TGTGCTAGTGGTACTGCACTGAGCGGAGAGCAGTTCTTC
TRBD1 few TRBJ2-2 TRBV7-2 CASSFLGQVGELFF TGTGCCAGCAGCTTTCTCGGACAGGTCGGGGAGCTGTTTTTT
. . TRBJ1-2 TRBV6-5 CASSYGTNYGYTF TGTGCCAGCAGTTACGGGACTAACTATGGCTACACCTTC
. . TRBJ2-2 TRBV19 CASSTTSGGELFF TGTGCCAGTAGTACGACCTCCGGCGGGGAGCTGTTTTTT
. once TRBJ2-2 TRBV7-6 CASSPGNPGELFF TGTGCCAGCAGCCCAGGCAATCCCGGGGAGCTGTTTTTT
. . TRBJ2-1 TRBV10-2 CASSESLVYNEQFF TGCGCCAGCAGTGAGTCCCTAGTTTACAATGAGCAGTTCTTC
TRBD1 . TRBJ2-2 TRBV11-2 CASSPRDRLRIINTGELFF TGTGCCAGCAGCCCAAGGGACAGACTCAGAATCATAAACACCGGGGAGCTGTTTTTT
. . TRBJ2-3 TRBV7-3 CASSLIGETDTQYF TGTGCCAGCAGCTTAATAGGGGAAACAGATACGCAGTATTTT
. . TRBJ1-1 TRBV2 CASRAGTDTNTEAFF TGTGCCAGCAGGGCCGGAACGGACACGAACACTGAAGCTTTCTTT
. . TRBJ2-7 TRBV5-4 CASSLQGYEQYF TGTGCCAGCAGCTTACAGGGTTACGAGCAGTACTTC
TRBD2 . TRBJ2-7 TRBV19 CASKSSGRAAEQYF TGTGCCAGTAAGAGTAGCGGGAGGGCTGCCGAGCAGTACTTC
. . TRBJ2-3 TRBV9 CASSVEGYTDTQYF TGTGCCAGCAGCGTAGAAGGGTACACAGATACGCAGTATTTT
. . TRBJ1-4 TRBV27 CASSSFNLNEKLFF TGTGCCAGCAGTTCGTTCAACCTTAATGAAAAACTGTTTTTT
TRBD1 . TRBJ1-2 TRBV10-3 CASGQGALNGYTF TGTGCCTCGGGGCAGGGGGCTTTGAATGGCTACACCTTC
. . TRBJ2-1 TRBV6-1 CASSDTGLGNEQFF TGTGCCAGCAGTGATACAGGTCTGGGGAATGAGCAGTTCTTC
. few TRBJ2-2 TRBV11-2 CAIRGRRNTGELFF TGTGCCATCAGGGGTAGACGGAACACCGGGGAGCTGTTTTTT
TRBD1 few TRBJ1-5 TRBV19 CASSRGTGAAQPQHF TGTGCCAGTAGTAGGGGGACAGGGGCCGCTCAGCCCCAGCATTTT
. . TRBJ1-1 TRBV2 CASRGRSAFF TGTGCCAGCCGGGGCAGGTCGGCTTTCTTT
TRBD2 . TRBJ2-1 TRBV5-4 CASSFAGGNNEQFF TGTGCCAGCAGCTTCGCGGGAGGGAACAATGAGCAGTTCTTC
TRBD1 . TRBJ1-5 TRBV7-2 CASSLTDRGDQPQHF TGTGCCAGCAGCCTAACGGACAGGGGAGATCAGCCCCAGCATTTT